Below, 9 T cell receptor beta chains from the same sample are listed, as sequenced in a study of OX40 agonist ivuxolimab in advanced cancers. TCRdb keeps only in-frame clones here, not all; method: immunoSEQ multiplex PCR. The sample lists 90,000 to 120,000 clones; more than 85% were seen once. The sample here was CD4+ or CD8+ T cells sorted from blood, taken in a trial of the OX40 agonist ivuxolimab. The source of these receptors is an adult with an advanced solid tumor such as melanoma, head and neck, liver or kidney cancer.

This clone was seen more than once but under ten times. DNA of the CDR3: TGTGCCAGCAGTTACACAACCGGGCCTAACTATGGCTACACCTTC. It encodes CASSYTTGPNYGYTF. The chain joins TRBV6-5 to TRBJ1-2; D is undetermined. CDR1 is MNHEY, CDR2 SVGAGI, per germline. The CDR3 sequence is 15 residues long. Trimming stripped 2 bases from V and 0 bases from J, with 10 bases between.

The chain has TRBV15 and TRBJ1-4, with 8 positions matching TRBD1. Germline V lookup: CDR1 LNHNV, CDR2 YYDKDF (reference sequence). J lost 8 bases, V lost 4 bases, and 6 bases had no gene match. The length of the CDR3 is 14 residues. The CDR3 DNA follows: TGTGCCACCAGCATTGGACAGGGCGACGAAAAACTGTTTTTT. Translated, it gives CATSIGQGDEKLFF.

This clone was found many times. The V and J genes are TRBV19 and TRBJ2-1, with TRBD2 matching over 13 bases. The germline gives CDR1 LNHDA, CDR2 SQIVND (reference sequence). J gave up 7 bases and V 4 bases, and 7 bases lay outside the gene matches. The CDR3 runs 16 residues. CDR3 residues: CASSSTGLAGKNEQFF. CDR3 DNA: TGTGCCAGTAGTAGTACGGGACTAGCGGGAAAGAATGAGCAGTTCTTC.

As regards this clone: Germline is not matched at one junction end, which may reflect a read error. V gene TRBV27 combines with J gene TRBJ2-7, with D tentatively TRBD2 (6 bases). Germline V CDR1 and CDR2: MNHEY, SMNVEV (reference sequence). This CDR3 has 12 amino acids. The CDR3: CASSSLEAGLIF. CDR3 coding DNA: TGTGCCAGCAGTTCCCTAGAAGCGGGCCTTATCTTC.

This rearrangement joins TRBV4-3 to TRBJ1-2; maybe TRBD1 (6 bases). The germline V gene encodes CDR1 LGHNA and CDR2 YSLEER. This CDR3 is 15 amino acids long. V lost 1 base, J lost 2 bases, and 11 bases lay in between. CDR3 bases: TGCGCCAGCAGCCAAGGGCGCCAGGGGAACTATGGCTACACCTTC. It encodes CASSQGRQGNYGYTF.

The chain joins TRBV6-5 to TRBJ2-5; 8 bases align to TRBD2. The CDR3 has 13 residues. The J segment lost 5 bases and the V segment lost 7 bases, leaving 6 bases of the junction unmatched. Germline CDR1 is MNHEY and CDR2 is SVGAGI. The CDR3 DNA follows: TGTGCCAGCACGGGGGGGCTCAGGGAGACCCAGTACTTC. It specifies CASTGGLRETQYF.

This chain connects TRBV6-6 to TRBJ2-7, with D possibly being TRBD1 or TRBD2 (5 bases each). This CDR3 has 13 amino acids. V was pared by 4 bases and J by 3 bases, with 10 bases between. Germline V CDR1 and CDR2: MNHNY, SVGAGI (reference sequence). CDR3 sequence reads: CASSSGRNYEQYF. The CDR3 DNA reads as TGTGCCAGCAGTTCGGGACGGAACTACGAGCAGTACTTC.

CDR3 sequence reads: CASSLGGNEQFF. For the CDR3, the DNA is TGCGCCAGCAGCCTCGGAGGCAATGAGCAGTTCTTC. The chain has TRBV4-3 and TRBJ2-1; possibly TRBD2 for D (5 bases). CDR3 size: 12 residues. Germline V gene lookup returns CDR1 LGHNA and CDR2 YSLEER. The V end lost 4 bases, the J end lost 6 bases, and 7 bases lay between the germline ends.

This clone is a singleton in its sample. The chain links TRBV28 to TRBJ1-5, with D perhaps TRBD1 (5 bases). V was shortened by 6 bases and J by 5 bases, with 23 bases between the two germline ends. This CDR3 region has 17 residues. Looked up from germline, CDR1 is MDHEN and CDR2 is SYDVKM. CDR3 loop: CASSSFQGTVRYQPQHF. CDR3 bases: TGTGCCAGCAGCTCGTTCCAAGGGACGGTCCGTTATCAGCCCCAGCATTTT.